These 24 T cell receptor beta chains share one sample of origin, sequenced in a study of technical replicates of blood from several donors. Data came from immunoSEQ multiplex PCR; TCRdb stores just in-frame clones and leaves some out. Of 80,000 to 95,000 clones detected, roughly 94% appear once; the ten largest clones hold 0.26%. The material sequenced was T cells isolated from PBMCs. These receptors were taken from a human donor in good health.

The chain uses TRBV6-5 and TRBJ2-5; a possible D gene is TRBD2 (5 bases). CDR3 length: 14 amino acids. Germline V gene data show CDR1 as MNHEY and CDR2 as SVGAGI. V lost 5 bases, J lost 2 bases, and 12 bases lay in between. The CDR3 DNA reads TGTGCCAGCAGTCGGACTTCGGAGCAAGAGACCCAGTACTTC. Its protein is CASSRTSEQETQYF.

The J gene is TRBJ2-7, the V gene TRBV25-1; TRBD1 agrees at 9 bases. The V and J ends lost 5 bases and 7 bases, in that order; junction bases with no gene match: 6. Germline V gives CDR1 MGHDK, CDR2 SYGVNS. CDR3 length equals 13 residues. In nucleotides, the CDR3 is TGTGCCAGCAGTCCGGGACAGGGCAAAGAGCAGTACTTC. This sequence encodes CASSPGQGKEQYF.

As DNA, the CDR3 is TGTGCCATCAGTCCGCGGGCTGACTGGGATTCCAATGAGCAGTTCTTC. Translating it yields CAISPRADWDSNEQFF. The chain employs TRBV10-3 and TRBJ2-1, with D maybe TRBD2 (5 bases). The CDR3 has 16 amino acids. The germline V gene encodes CDR1 ENHRY and CDR2 SYGVKD. Trimming removed 5 bases at V and 6 bases at J, with 20 bases between.

The V gene is TRBV7-3, the J gene TRBJ2-1; no clear D. Trimming shortened V by 0 bases and J by 9 bases, and 9 bases separated the two germline ends. The CDR3 contains 13 residues. The V gene's germline CDR1 is SGHTA and CDR2 FQGTGA. The DNA for the CDR3 is TGTGCCAGCAGCTTAACACTCGGTCCTGAGCAGTTCTTC. Residues: CASSLTLGPEQFF.

This clone was recorded once. The chain recombines TRBV11-3 with TRBJ1-1, with a possible D match to TRBD1 (5 bases). Germline values: CDR1 SGHNT, CDR2 YENEEA. The V gene lost 6 bases and the J gene lost 4 bases, with 18 bases spanning the gap. The CDR3 loop spans 15 amino acids. The CDR3 sequence: CASSQTGGGSTEAFF. CDR3 coding DNA: TGTGCCAGCAGTCAAACAGGTGGCGGTAGCACTGAAGCTTTCTTT.

This clone was found once. Mismatch with germline at one junction end may stem from a read error. The V and J genes are TRBV7-7 and TRBJ2-7; D tentatively reads TRBD1 or TRBD2 (6 bases each). Per the germline V gene, CDR1 is SSHAT and CDR2 is FNYEAQ (reference sequence). This CDR3 has 14 amino acids. DNA of the CDR3: TGTGCTAGCAGACTAGACAGGCCTTCCTACGAGCAGTACTTC. Translation gives CASRLDRPSYEQYF.

The chain is built from TRBV28 and TRBJ2-5, with 12 bases matching TRBD2. J lost 9 bases, V lost 0 bases, and 11 bases had no gene match. Per the germline V gene, CDR1 is MDHEN and CDR2 is SYDVKM. The CDR3 consists of 17 residues. In DNA, the CDR3 is TGTGCCAGCAGTTTATGGCTAGCGGGAGGGTCGGGTGTGGCCCAGTACTTC. Amino acid sequence: CASSLWLAGGSGVAQYF.

This clone was seen only once. The chain joins TRBV7-3 to TRBJ1-1; weak D call: TRBD1 (6 bases). This CDR3 comprises 13 residues. The germline gives CDR1 SGHTA, CDR2 FQGTGA. V was clipped by 5 bases and J by 6 bases, with 13 bases between them. This CDR3 reads CASSGGHGAEAFF. The DNA for the CDR3 is TGTGCCAGCAGCGGGGGCCACGGGGCTGAAGCTTTCTTT.

The V and J genes are TRBV11-3 and TRBJ2-7; tentatively, D is TRBD1 (6 bases). The CDR3 is 14 residues long. The V gene lost 6 bases and the J gene lost 1 base, with 13 bases spanning the gap. From germline, CDR1 is SGHNT and CDR2 YENEEA. The CDR3 region has the DNA TGTGCCAGCAGTTCAAAAGACAGGTCCTACGAGCAGTACTTC. Its translation: CASSSKDRSYEQYF.

The CDR3 DNA follows: TGTGCCAGCAGCTCCAAGAGGTGGAATGAGCAGTTCTTC. Protein: CASSSKRWNEQFF. V and J are TRBV7-8 and TRBJ2-1, with unresolved D. CDR3 length: 13 amino acids. Deletions cut 4 bases from V and 7 bases from J, with 11 bases between. Germline V gene lookup returns CDR1 SGHVS and CDR2 FQNEAQ.

The chain links TRBV19 to TRBJ2-7; 15 bases agree with TRBD2. The V gene end was trimmed by 3 bases and the J gene end by 3 bases; junction bases not matched to a gene: 9. This CDR3 is built from 18 residues. Germline CDR1 LNHDA, CDR2 SQIVND (reference sequence). CDR3 in DNA: TGTGCCAGTAGTATGCGGGGGACTAGCGGGAGGACGCACTACGAGCAGTACTTC. Its translation is CASSMRGTSGRTHYEQYF. Based on the CDR3 plus reference TRBV19 and TRBJ2-7, the full variable domain is DGGITQSPKYLFRKEGQNVTLSCEQNLNHDAMYWYRQDPGQGLRLIYYSQIVNDFQKGDIAEGYSVSREKKESFPLTVTSAQKNPTAFYLCASSMRGTSGRTHYEQYFGPGTRLTVT.

This chain joins TRBV6-5 and TRBJ2-1; the match to TRBD2 covers 10 bases. CDR1 and CDR2 from the germline V gene are MNHEY and SVGAGI. The CDR3 is 16 residues long. V lost 4 bases and J lost 0; bases outside the gene matches: 3. The CDR3 is CASSSSGGLSYNEQFF. The CDR3 nucleotides read TGTGCCAGCAGTTCTAGCGGGGGCCTCTCCTACAATGAGCAGTTCTTC.

The chain employs TRBV19 and TRBJ1-5; tentatively, D is TRBD1 (6 bases). The CDR3 runs to 16 residues. Trimming removed 7 bases from V and 4 bases from J, with 20 bases in between. Germline CDR1 and CDR2: LNHDA and SQIVND (reference sequence). The CDR3: CASTPWRTDFNQPQHF. The DNA for the CDR3 is TGTGCCAGTACCCCCTGGCGGACAGACTTTAATCAGCCCCAGCATTTT.

The genes are TRBV7-6 and TRBJ2-7, with no clear D. The V end lost 5 bases, the J end lost 0 bases, and 11 bases lay between the germline ends. This CDR3 is 14 amino acids long. CDR1 is SGHVS and CDR2 is FNYEAQ in the germline V gene. The CDR3 here is CASSRGYRSYEQYF. The CDR3 DNA sequence: TGTGCCAGCAGCCGCGGATACCGCTCCTACGAGCAGTACTTC. The full variable domain, in which reference TRBV7-6 and TRBJ2-7 provide the parts outside the CDR3, is GAGVSQSPRYKVTKRGQDVALRCDPISGHVSLYWYRQALGQGPEFLTYFNYEAQQDKSGLPNDRFSAERPEGSISTLTIQRTEQRDSAMYRCASSRGYRSYEQYFGPGTRLTVT.

The chain recombines TRBV7-9 with TRBJ2-7; perhaps TRBD1 as D (6 bases). Trimming removed 1 base at V and 3 bases at J, with 10 bases between. The CDR3 contains 14 residues. Germline V gene sequence: CDR1 SEHNR, CDR2 FQNEAQ (reference sequence). The chain's CDR3 is CASSLGDTIYEQYF. Written as DNA, the CDR3 is TGTGCCAGCAGCTTAGGGGACACCATCTACGAGCAGTACTTC.

The rearrangement links TRBV9 to TRBJ1-2, with D uncertain. V shed 1 base and J shed 4 bases, with 11 bases lying between them. The germline V gene encodes CDR1 SGDLS and CDR2 YYNGEE. The CDR3 covers 14 residues. CDR3 sequence (DNA): TGTGCCAGCAGCGTAACTTCGTCAAGCTATGGCTACACCTTC. It codes for CASSVTSSSYGYTF.

The chain carries TRBV5-1 and TRBJ1-1; 7 nucleotides line up with TRBD1. CDR3 length: 15 residues. With V trimmed by 1 base and J by 3 bases, 6 bases remained unmatched. Germline V gives CDR1 SGHRS, CDR2 YFSETQ. The chain's CDR3 is CASSLRQGGDTEAFF. CDR3 nucleotide sequence: TGCGCCAGCAGCTTGAGGCAGGGGGGAGACACTGAAGCTTTCTTT.

The J gene is TRBJ2-7, the V gene TRBV11-2; the match to TRBD2 covers 7 bases. The CDR3 totals 16 residues. Per the germline V gene, CDR1 is SGHAT and CDR2 is FQNNGV. V shed 5 bases and J 4 bases; nucleotides not matched to a gene: 14. As DNA, the CDR3 is TGTGCCAGCAGCGGGGAGGGGAGCGCCCTACAATACGAGCAGTACTTC. Residues: CASSGEGSALQYEQYF.

The V gene is TRBV4-2, the J gene TRBJ1-4; tentative D call: TRBD1 (6 bases). Germline V lookup: CDR1 LGHNA, CDR2 YNFKEQ. The CDR3 is 16 residues long. Trimming pared 1 base from V and 5 bases from J, leaving 14 bases between. CDR3: CASSQALTGTNEKLFF. As DNA, the CDR3 is TGTGCCAGCAGCCAAGCGTTGACCGGGACAAATGAAAAACTGTTTTTT.

This sequence joins TRBV30 and TRBJ2-6; 7 positions match TRBD1. The CDR3 loop spans 13 amino acids. The germline V gene encodes CDR1 GTSNPN and CDR2 SVGIG (reference sequence). J gave up 3 bases and V 8 bases, and 4 bases lay outside the gene matches. The CDR3 sequence: CARDRVGANVLTF. The CDR3 DNA follows: TGTGCCCGTGACAGGGTTGGGGCCAACGTCCTGACTTTC.

The J gene is TRBJ2-7, the V gene TRBV7-9; 7 nucleotides line up with TRBD2. Germline V gene lookup returns CDR1 SEHNR and CDR2 FQNEAQ (reference sequence). V lost 5 bases and J lost 2; bases outside the gene matches: 6. This CDR3 has 14 residues. The DNA for the CDR3 is TGTGCCAGCAGCCTTAGCGGGTCTGCCTACGAGCAGTACTTC. It translates to CASSLSGSAYEQYF.

The chain employs TRBV28 and TRBJ1-2; 11 bases fit TRBD1. Germline V gene data show CDR1 as MDHEN and CDR2 as SYDVKM. This CDR3 region has 15 residues. Trimming cost V 5 bases and J 4 bases; bases outside gene matches: 6. This chain's CDR3 is CASSPGGQGGYGYTF. CDR3 DNA: TGTGCCAGCAGTCCCGGGGGACAGGGGGGCTATGGCTACACCTTC.

V is TRBV28 and J is TRBJ1-2, with D perhaps TRBD1 (6 bases). Trimming shortened V by 3 bases and J by 8 bases, and 16 bases separated the two germline ends. The germline V gene encodes CDR1 MDHEN and CDR2 SYDVKM. The CDR3 covers 14 residues. Written as DNA, the CDR3 is TGTGCCAGCAGTTTTGGGGGGGCGCAGAGAGGCTACACCTTC. Its translation is CASSFGGAQRGYTF.

The chain's CDR3 is CASSQQAGGVDEQFF. CDR3 sequence (DNA): TGTGCCAGCAGCCAGCAAGCGGGAGGCGTTGATGAGCAGTTCTTC. The chain carries TRBV14 and TRBJ2-1, with TRBD2 identical over 9 bases. The CDR3 extends over 15 amino acids. J was trimmed by 8 bases and V by 3 bases; bases with no gene match: 8. CDR1 is SGHDN, CDR2 FVKESK, per germline.